The rows below give T cell receptor beta chains drawn from one sample of a study of post-analysis software for immune sequencing data. TCRdb independently ran MiXCR on the PCR reads; one entry per CDR3 protein. This sample has under 900,000 distinct CDR3 sequences, with 53% found just once. The sample taken for sequencing was blood. The receptors come from a girl aged 5-17 years with multiple sclerosis. Both conserved end residues are part of each CDR3. D genes are given only for firm matches. A row's size may be missing; if present it is once, few, many or a size class.

CDR3,DNA,V,J,size,D
CSARGRDSSYEQYF,TGCAGTGCTAGAGGGAGGGACAGCTCCTACGAGCAGTACTTC,TRBV20-1,TRBJ2-7,.,.
CASSFTGMTEAFF,TGCGCCAGCAGCTTTACAGGGATGACTGAAGCTTTCTTT,TRBV5-1,TRBJ1-1,.,.
CASMVTRGRKYEQYF,TGTGCCAGCATGGTCACTCGCGGGAGGAAGTACGAGCAGTACTTC,TRBV12-3/TRBV12-4,TRBJ2-7,few,TRBD2
CSATGDPVLRSGAFF,TGCAGTGCTACAGGGGATCCAGTATTGCGGTCGGGAGCTTTCTTT,TRBV20-1,TRBJ1-1,.,.
CASSWYNMKYETQYF,TGTGCCAGCAGCTGGTACAATATGAAGTATGAGACCCAGTACTTC,TRBV5-4,TRBJ2-5,.,.
CASSLGNLQAPAGGYTF,TGTGCCAGCAGCTTAGGGAACTTACAGGCTCCCGCGGGAGGCTACACCTTC,TRBV7-8,TRBJ1-2,.,.
CSASPPAANYGYTF,TGCAGTGCTAGCCCCCCAGCAGCTAACTATGGCTACACCTTC,TRBV20-1,TRBJ1-2,few,.
CASSRRLVPQETQYF,TGTGCCAGCAGCAGGAGACTAGTCCCCCAAGAGACCCAGTACTTC,TRBV11-2,TRBJ2-5,.,.
CAISEGLDNEQYF,TGTGCCATCAGTGAAGGACTGGATAATGAGCAGTACTTC,TRBV10-3,TRBJ2-5,.,.
CASSTRQGATNEKLFF,TGTGCCAGCAGCACTCGACAGGGCGCAACTAATGAAAAACTGTTTTTT,TRBV5-4,TRBJ1-4,.,TRBD1
CASSLEPGMVEYF,TGTGCCAGCAGTTTAGAACCGGGAATGGTGGAGTACTTC,TRBV12-3/TRBV12-4,TRBJ2-7,few,.
CASSNERTEAFF,TGTGCCAGCAGCAACGAGAGGACCGAAGCTTTCTTT,TRBV12-3/TRBV12-4,TRBJ1-1,.,.
CSATSRLSSYEQYF,TGCAGTGCTACGTCCAGGCTGAGCTCCTACGAGCAGTACTTC,TRBV20-1,TRBJ2-7,.,.
CASSFRSLAKNIQYF,TGTGCCAGCAGTTTTCGGAGTCTAGCCAAAAACATTCAGTACTTC,TRBV12-3/TRBV12-4,TRBJ2-4,.,.
CTSSESPGGGYEQYF,TGTACCAGCAGTGAATCCCCAGGGGGCGGGTACGAGCAGTACTTC,TRBV2,TRBJ2-7,few,TRBD1